This T cell receptor beta chain was documented in a study of T cell changes during pregnancy in multiple sclerosis. Sequencing was performed with immunoSEQ multiplex PCR; in TCRdb, only in-frame clones are kept and a portion is missing. The sample includes roughly 40,000 clones, roughly 92% seen only once; the top ten take roughly 0.7%. Sequenced material: CD4+ T cells from peripheral blood mononuclear cells, taken in the first trimester of pregnancy. The clonotype originates from a female donor with multiple sclerosis, enrolled in a pregnancy study.

The CDR3 sequence is CASSANRVNNLYEQYF. CDR3 DNA: TGTGCCAGCAGCGCAAACAGGGTCAATAATTTATACGAGCAGTACTTC. This chain uses TRBV2 with TRBJ2-7; maybe TRBD1 (6 bases). V dropped 6 bases and J dropped 4 bases, with 22 bases sitting between them. Germline V gives CDR1 SNHLY, CDR2 FYNNEI. This CDR3 comprises 16 residues.